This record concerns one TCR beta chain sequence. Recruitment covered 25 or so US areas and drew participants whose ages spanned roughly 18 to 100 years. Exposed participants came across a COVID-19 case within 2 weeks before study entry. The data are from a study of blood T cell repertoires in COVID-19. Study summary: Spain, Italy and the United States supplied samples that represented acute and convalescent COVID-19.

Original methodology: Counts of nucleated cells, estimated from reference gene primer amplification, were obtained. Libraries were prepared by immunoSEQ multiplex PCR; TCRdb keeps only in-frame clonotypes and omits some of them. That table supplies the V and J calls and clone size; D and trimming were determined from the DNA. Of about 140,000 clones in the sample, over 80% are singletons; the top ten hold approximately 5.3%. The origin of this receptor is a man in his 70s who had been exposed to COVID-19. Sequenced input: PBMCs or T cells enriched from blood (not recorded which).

The CDR3 DNA sequence: TGTGCCAGCAGGGGGGGACAGGGAGGTAATTCACCCCTCCACTTT. Its translation is CASRGGQGGNSPLHF. This chain uses TRBV6-6 with TRBJ1-6, with TRBD1 matching 9 bases. The CDR3 sequence is 15 residues long. J was trimmed by 6 bases and V by 6 bases; bases with no gene match: 6. Germline V gives CDR1 MNHNY, CDR2 SVGAGI (reference sequence).